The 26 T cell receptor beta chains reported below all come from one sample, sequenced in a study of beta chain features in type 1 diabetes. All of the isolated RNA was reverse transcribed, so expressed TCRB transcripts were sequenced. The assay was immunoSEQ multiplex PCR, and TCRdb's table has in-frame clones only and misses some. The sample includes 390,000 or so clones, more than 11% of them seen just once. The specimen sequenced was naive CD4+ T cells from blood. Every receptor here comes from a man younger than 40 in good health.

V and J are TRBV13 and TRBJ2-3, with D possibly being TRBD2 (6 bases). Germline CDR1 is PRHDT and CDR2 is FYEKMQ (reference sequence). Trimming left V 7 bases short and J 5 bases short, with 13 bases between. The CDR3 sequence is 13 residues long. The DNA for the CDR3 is TGTGCCAGCAAGTTCTCCGGGGGAGATACGCAGTATTTT. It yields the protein CASKFSGGDTQYF.

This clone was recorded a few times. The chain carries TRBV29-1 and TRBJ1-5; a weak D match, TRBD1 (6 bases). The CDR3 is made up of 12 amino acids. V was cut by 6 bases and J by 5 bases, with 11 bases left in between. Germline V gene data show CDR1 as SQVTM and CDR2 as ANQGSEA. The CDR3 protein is CSVKKGDQPQHF. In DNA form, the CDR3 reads TGCAGCGTGAAGAAGGGGGATCAGCCCCAGCATTTT.

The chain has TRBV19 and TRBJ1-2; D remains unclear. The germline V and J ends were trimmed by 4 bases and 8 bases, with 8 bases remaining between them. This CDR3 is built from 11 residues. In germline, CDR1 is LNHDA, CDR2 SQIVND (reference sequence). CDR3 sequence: CASSTDRGYTF. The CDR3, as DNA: TGTGCCAGTAGTACGGATAGGGGCTACACCTTC.

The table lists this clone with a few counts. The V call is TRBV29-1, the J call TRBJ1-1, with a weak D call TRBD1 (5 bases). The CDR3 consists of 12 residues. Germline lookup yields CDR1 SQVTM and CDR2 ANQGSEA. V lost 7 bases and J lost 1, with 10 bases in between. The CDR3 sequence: CSGDSQNTEAFF. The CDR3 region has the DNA TGCAGCGGTGACAGTCAGAACACTGAAGCTTTCTTT.

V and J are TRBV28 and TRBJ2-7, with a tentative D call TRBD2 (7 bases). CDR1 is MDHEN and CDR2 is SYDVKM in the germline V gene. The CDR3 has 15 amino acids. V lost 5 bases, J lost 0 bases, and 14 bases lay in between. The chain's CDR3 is CASSPPRGASYEQYF. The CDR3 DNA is TGTGCCAGCAGTCCTCCCCGGGGGGCCTCCTACGAGCAGTACTTC.

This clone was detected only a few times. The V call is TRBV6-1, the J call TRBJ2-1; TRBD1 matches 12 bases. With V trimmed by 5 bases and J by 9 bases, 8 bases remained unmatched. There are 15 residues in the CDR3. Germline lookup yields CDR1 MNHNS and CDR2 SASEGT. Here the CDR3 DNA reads TGTGCCAGCAGTCCCCGGGACAGGGGGCCGTTTGAGCAGTTCTTC. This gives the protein CASSPRDRGPFEQFF.

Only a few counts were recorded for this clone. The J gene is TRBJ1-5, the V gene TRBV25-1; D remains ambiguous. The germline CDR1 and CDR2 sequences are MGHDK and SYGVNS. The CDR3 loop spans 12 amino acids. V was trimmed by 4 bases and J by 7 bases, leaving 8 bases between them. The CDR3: CASSGYGQPQHF. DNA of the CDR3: TGTGCCAGCAGTGGGTATGGACAGCCCCAGCATTTT.

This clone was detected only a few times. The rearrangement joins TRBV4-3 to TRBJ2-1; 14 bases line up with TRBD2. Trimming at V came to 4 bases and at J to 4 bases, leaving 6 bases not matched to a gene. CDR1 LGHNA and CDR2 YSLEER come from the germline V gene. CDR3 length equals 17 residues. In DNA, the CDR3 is TGCGCCAGCAGCCCTCAAGGACTAGCGGGGGGATACAATGAGCAGTTCTTC. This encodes CASSPQGLAGGYNEQFF.

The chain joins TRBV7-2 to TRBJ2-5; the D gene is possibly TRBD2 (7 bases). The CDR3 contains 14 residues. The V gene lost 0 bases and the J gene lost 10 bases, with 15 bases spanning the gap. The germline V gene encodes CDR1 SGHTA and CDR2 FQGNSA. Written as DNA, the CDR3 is TGTGCCAGCAGCTTAGCGGGGGGGCCTGAGGGCCAGTACTTC. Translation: CASSLAGGPEGQYF.

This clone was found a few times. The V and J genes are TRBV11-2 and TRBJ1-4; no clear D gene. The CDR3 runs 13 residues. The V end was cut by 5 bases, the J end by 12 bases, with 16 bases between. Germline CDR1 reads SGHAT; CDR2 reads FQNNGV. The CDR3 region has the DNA TGTGCCAGCAGCCTCTCCCCTAAGGATGAACTGTTTTTT. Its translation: CASSLSPKDELFF.

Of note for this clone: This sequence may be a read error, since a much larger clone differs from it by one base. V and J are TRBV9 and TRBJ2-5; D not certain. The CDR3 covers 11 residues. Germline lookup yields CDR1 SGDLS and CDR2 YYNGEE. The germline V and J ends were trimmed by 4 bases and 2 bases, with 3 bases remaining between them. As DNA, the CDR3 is TGTGCCAGCAGCTCACAAGAGACCCAGTACTTC. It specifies CASSSQETQYF.

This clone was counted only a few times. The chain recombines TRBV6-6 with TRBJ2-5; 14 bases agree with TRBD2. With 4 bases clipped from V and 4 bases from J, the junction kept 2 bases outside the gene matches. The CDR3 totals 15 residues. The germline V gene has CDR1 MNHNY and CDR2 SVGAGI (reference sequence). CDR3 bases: TGTGCCAGCAGTTTCGGGACTAGCGGGAGAGAGACCCAGTACTTC. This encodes CASSFGTSGRETQYF.

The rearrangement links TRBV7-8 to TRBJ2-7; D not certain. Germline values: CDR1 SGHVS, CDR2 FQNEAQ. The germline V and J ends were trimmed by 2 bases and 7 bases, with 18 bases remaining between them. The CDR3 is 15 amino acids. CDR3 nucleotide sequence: TGTGCCAGCAGCTTAAGAAGGGCACCAAGAGGAGAGCAGTACGTC. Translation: CASSLRRAPRGEQYV.

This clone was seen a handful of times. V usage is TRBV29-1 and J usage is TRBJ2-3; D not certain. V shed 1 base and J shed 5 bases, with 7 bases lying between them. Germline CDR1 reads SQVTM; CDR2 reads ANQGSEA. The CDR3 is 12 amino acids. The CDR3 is CSVEAALDTQYF. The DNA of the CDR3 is TGCAGCGTTGAAGCGGCCTTAGATACGCAGTATTTT.

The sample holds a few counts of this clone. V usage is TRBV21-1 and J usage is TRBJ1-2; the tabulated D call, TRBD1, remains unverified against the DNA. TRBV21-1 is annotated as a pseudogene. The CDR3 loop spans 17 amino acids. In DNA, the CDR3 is TGTGCCAGCAGGGAAACAGGACAGGACCTAACAGGCTATGGCTACACCTTC. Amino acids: CASRETGQDLTGYGYTF.

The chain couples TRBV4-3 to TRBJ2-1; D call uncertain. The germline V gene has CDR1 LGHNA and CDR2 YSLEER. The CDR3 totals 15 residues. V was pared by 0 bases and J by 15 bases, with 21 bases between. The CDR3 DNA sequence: TGCGCCAGCAGCCAAGATGACCCCGGGCGCGGTCGTAGGTTCTTC. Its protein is CASSQDDPGRGRRFF.

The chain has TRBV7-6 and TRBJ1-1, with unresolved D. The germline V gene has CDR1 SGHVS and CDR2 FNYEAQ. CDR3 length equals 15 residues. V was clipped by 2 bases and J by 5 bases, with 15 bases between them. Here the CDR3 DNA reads TGTGCCAGCAGCTTAACGTCAAAGGGCGGTACTGAAGCTTTCTTT. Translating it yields CASSLTSKGGTEAFF.

CDR3 nucleotide sequence: TGCGCCAGCAGCCTCGGAGCAGGGGACTATGGCTACACCTTC. Encoded protein: CASSLGAGDYGYTF. The gene calls are TRBV5-1 and TRBJ1-2, with D possibly being TRBD1 (6 bases). Trimming shortened V by 4 bases and J by 3 bases, and 13 bases separated the two germline ends. Per the germline V gene, CDR1 is SGHRS and CDR2 is YFSETQ. This CDR3 is 14 amino acids long.

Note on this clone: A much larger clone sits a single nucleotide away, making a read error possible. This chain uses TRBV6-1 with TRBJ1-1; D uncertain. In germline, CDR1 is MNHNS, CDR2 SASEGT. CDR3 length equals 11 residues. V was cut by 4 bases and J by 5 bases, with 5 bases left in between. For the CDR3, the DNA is TGTGCCAGCAGTGTTGGGACTGAAGCTTTCTTT. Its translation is CASSVGTEAFF.

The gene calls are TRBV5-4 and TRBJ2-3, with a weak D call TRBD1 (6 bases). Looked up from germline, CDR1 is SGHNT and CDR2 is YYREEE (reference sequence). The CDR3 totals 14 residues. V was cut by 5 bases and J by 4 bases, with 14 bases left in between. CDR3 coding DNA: TGTGCCAGCAGAACAGGGACCGGATCAGATACGCAGTATTTT. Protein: CASRTGTGSDTQYF.

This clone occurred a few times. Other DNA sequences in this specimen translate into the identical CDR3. The CDR3, as DNA: TGTGCCAGCAGCTTATGGGGGACAGATACGCAGTATTTT. It codes for CASSLWGTDTQYF. The J gene is TRBJ2-3, the V gene TRBV7-9; either TRBD1 or TRBD2 may fit D (5 bases each). Germline CDR1 and CDR2: SEHNR and FQNEAQ (reference sequence). Trimming stripped 2 bases from V and 3 bases from J, with 6 bases between. There are 13 residues in the CDR3.

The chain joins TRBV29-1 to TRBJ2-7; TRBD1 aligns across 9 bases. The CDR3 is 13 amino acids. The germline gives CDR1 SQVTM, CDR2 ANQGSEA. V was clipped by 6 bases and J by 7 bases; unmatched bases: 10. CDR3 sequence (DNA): TGCAGCGTCCGGGACAGGGTCCTGGGGGAGCAGTACTTC. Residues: CSVRDRVLGEQYF.

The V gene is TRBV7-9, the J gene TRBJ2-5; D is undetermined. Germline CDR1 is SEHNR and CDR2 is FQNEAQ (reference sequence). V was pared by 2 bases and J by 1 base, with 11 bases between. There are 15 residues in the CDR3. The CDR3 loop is CASSLSRDFQETQYF. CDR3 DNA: TGTGCCAGCAGCTTAAGCAGAGACTTCCAAGAGACCCAGTACTTC.

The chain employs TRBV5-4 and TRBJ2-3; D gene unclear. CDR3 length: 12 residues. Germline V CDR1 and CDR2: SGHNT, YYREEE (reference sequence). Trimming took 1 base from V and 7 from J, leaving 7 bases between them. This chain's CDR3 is CASSLYMYTQYF. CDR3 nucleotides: TGTGCCAGCAGCTTGTATATGTATACGCAGTATTTT.

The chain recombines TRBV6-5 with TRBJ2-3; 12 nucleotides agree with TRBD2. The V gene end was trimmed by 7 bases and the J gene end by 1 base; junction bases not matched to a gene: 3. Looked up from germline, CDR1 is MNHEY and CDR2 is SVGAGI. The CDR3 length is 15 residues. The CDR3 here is CASIRLAGGTDTQYF. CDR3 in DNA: TGTGCCAGCATAAGACTAGCGGGGGGCACAGATACGCAGTATTTT.

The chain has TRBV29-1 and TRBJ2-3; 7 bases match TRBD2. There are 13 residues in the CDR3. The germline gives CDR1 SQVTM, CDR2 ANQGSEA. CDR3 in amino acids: CTVAGPSTDTQYF. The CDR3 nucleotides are TGCACGGTAGCGGGCCCTAGCACAGATACGCAGTATTTT.